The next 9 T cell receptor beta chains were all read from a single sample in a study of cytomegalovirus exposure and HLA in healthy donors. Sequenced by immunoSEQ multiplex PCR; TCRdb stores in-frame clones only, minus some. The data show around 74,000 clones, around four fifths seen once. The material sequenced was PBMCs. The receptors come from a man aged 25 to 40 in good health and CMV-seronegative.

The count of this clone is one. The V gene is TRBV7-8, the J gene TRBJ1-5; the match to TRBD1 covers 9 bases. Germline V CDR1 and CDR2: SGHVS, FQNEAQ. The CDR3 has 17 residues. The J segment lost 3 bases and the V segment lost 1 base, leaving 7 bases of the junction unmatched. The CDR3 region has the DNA TGTGCCAGCAGCTTAGTAGGGAGGACAGGGGTCAATCAGCCCCAGCATTTT. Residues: CASSLVGRTGVNQPQHF. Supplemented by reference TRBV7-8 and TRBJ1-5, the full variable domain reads GAGVSQSPRYKVAKRGQDVALRCDPISGHVSLFWYQQALGQGPEFLTYFQNEAQLDKSGLPSDRFFAERPEGSVSTLKIQRTQQEDSAVYLCASSLVGRTGVNQPQHFGDGTRLSIL.

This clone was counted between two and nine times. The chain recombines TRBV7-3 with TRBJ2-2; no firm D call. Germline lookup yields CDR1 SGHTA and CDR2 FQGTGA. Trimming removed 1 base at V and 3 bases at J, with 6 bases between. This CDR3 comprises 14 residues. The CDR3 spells CASSLSSDTGELFF. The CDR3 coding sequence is TGTGCCAGCAGCTTAAGCTCAGACACCGGGGAGCTGTTTTTT.

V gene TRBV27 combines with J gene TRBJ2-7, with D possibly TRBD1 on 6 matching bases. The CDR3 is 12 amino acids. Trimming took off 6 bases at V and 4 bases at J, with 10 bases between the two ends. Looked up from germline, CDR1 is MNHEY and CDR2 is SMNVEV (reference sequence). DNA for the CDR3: TGTGCCAGCAGCTCAGGACAGTACGAGCAGTACGTC. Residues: CASSSGQYEQYV.

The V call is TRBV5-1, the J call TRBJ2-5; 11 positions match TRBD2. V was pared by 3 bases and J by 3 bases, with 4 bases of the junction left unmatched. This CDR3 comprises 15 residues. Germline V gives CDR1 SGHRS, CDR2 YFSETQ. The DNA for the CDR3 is TGCGCCAGCAGCTCGCTAGCGGGGGGAGAAGAGACCCAGTACTTC. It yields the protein CASSSLAGGEETQYF. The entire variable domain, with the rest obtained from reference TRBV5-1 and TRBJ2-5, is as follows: KAGVTQTPRYLIKTRGQQVTLSCSPISGHRSVSWYQQTPGQGLQFLFEYFSETQRNKGNFPGRFSGRQFSNSRSEMNVSTLELGDSALYLCASSSLAGGEETQYFGPGTRLLVL.

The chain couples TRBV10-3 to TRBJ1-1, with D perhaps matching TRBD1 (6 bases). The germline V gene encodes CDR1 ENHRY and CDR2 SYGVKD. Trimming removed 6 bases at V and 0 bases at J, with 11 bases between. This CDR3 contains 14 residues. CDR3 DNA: TGTGCCATCAGGAGGGACACAGTGAACACTGAAGCTTTCTTT. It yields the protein CAIRRDTVNTEAFF.

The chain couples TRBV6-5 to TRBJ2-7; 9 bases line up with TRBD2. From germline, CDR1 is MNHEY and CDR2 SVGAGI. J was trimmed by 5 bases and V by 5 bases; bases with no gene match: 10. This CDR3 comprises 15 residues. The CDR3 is CASSQAGGALDEQYV. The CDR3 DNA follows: TGTGCCAGCAGTCAGGCGGGAGGGGCATTGGACGAGCAGTACGTC.

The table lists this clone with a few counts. This chain's CDR3 is CASSPGTANSYGYTF. DNA for the CDR3: TGTGCCAGCTCACCCGGGACAGCAAACTCCTATGGCTACACCTTC. The gene calls are TRBV18 and TRBJ1-2, with 7 bases aligning to TRBD1. Germline V CDR1 and CDR2: KGHSH, LQKENI. The J segment lost 4 bases and the V segment lost 3 bases, leaving 8 bases of the junction unmatched. CDR3 size: 15 residues.

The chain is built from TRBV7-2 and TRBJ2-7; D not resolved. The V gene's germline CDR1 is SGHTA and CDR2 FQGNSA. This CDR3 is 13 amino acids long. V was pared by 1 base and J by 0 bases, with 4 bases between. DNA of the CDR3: TGTGCCAGCAGCTTAGAGAGCTCCTACGAGCAGTACTTC. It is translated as CASSLESSYEQYF.

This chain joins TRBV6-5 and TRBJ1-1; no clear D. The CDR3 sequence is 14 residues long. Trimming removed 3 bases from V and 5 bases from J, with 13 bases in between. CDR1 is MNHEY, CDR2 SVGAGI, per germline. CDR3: CASSYSEGRTEAFF. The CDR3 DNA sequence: TGTGCCAGCAGTTATTCTGAGGGAAGGACTGAAGCTTTCTTT.